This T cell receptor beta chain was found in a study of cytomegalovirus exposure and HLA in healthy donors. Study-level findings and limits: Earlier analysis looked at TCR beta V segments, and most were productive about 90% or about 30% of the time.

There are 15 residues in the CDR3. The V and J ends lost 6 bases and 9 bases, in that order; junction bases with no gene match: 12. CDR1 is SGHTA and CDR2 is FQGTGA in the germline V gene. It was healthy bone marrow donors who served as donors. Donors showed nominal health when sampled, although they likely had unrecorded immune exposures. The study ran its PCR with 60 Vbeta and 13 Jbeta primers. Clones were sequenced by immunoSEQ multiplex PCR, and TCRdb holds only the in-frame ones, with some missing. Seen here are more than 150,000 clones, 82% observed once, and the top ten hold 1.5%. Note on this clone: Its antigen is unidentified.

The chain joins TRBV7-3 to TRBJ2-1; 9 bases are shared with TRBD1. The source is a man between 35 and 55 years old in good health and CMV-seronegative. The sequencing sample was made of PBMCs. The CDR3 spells CASSSTGTGNPEQFF. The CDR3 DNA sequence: TGTGCCAGCAGTAGTACCGGGACAGGGAACCCTGAGCAGTTCTTC. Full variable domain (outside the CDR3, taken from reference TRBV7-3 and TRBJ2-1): GAGVSQTPSNKVTEKGKYVELRCDPISGHTALYWYRQSLGQGPEFLIYFQGTGAADDSGLPNDRFFAVRPEGSVSTLKIQRTERGDSAVYLCASSSTGTGNPEQFFGPGTRLTVL.